The 18 T cell receptor beta chains presented below share a single source sample, sequenced in a study of blood T cell repertoires in COVID-19. Sequenced by immunoSEQ multiplex PCR; TCRdb stores in-frame clones only, minus some. The sample has about 240,000 clones; approximately 83% are singletons. The sequencing input was PBMCs or T cells enriched from blood (not recorded which). The receptors were sampled from a woman aged 40 to 50 with acute COVID-19.

The V and J genes are TRBV5-4 and TRBJ2-2, with D tentatively TRBD1 (6 bases). This CDR3 region has 14 residues. V was shortened by 4 bases and J by 2 bases, with 9 bases between the two germline ends. Per germline, CDR1 SGHNT and CDR2 YYREEE (reference sequence). CDR3: CASSRTENTGELFF. CDR3 in DNA: TGTGCCAGCAGCAGGACAGAAAACACCGGGGAGCTGTTTTTT.

The V call is TRBV5-8, the J call TRBJ1-2; D is perhaps TRBD1 (6 bases). V shed 4 bases and J shed 4 bases, with 11 bases lying between them. The germline V gene encodes CDR1 SGHTS and CDR2 YDEGEE. This CDR3 region has 13 residues. DNA of the CDR3: TGTGCCAGCAGCGTGACAGGAGTCTATGGCTACACCTTC. Amino acids: CASSVTGVYGYTF.

This clone showed up just a few times. The V and J genes are TRBV5-1 and TRBJ2-6; 10 positions match TRBD1. Trimming at V came to 8 bases and at J to 4 bases, leaving 9 bases not matched to a gene. Germline CDR1 SGHRS, CDR2 YFSETQ. The CDR3 totals 16 residues. In DNA form, the CDR3 reads TGCGCCAGTAATCCCGGGACAGGGGACGGGGCCAACGTCCTGACTTTC. Translating gives CASNPGTGDGANVLTF.

This clone was found once. The chain employs TRBV19 and TRBJ2-2, with D tentatively TRBD2 (5 bases). Germline assignment: CDR1 LNHDA and CDR2 SQIVND (reference sequence). V lost 5 bases and J lost 4, with 11 bases in between. This CDR3 has 14 amino acids. The CDR3 is CASSAKRVTGELFF. CDR3 DNA sequence: TGTGCCAGTAGTGCAAAGAGGGTCACCGGGGAGCTGTTTTTT.

Only a few counts were recorded for this clone. The V gene is TRBV7-2, the J gene TRBJ2-7; 11 bases fit TRBD2. Germline V gene sequence: CDR1 SGHTA, CDR2 FQGNSA. This CDR3 contains 15 residues. Losses at the gene ends were 5 bases for V and 2 bases for J; bases not matched to a gene: 5. The CDR3 is CASSLSTSGAYEQYF. Here the CDR3 DNA reads TGTGCCAGCAGCCTCTCGACTAGCGGGGCCTACGAGCAGTACTTC.

Here the CDR3 reads CAINPGTATGELFF. In DNA form, the CDR3 reads TGTGCCATCAACCCGGGGACAGCCACCGGGGAGCTGTTTTTT. The chain employs TRBV10-3 and TRBJ2-2, with TRBD1 identical over 7 bases. V dropped 7 bases and J dropped 4; count of bases not matched to a gene: 6. This CDR3 contains 14 residues. CDR1 ENHRY and CDR2 SYGVKD come from the germline V gene.

This clone was counted once. The V gene is TRBV21-1, the J gene TRBJ2-2; the D segment call TRBD2 is taken from the table without a DNA check. TRBV21-1 is a pseudogene. The CDR3 runs to 22 residues. The DNA for the CDR3 is TGTGCCAGCAGCAAATCTTTGTGTTTAGGCTGGAGAAGCGGAAAGAACACCGGGGAGCTGTTTTTT. Its translation is CASSKSLCLGWRSGKNTGELFF.

The chain links TRBV10-3 to TRBJ2-3; 7 nucleotides match TRBD2. The CDR3 length is 15 residues. Germline CDR1 and CDR2: ENHRY and SYGVKD. The junction had 2 bases not matched to a gene; V was cut back by 0 bases and J by 2 bases. The CDR3 protein is CAISESREATDTQYF. CDR3 nucleotide sequence: TGTGCCATCAGTGAGTCCCGGGAGGCCACAGATACGCAGTATTTT.

This clone was seen only a few times. The chain joins TRBV30 to TRBJ2-1, with 7 bases lining up with TRBD2. Germline V gene lookup returns CDR1 GTSNPN and CDR2 SVGIG (reference sequence). The ends lost 0 bases at V and 5 bases at J; junction bases unmatched: 7. The CDR3 loop spans 15 amino acids. The CDR3 DNA is TGTGCCTGGAGTGTGGGGGGGGACGGAAACAATGAGCAGTTCTTC. Amino acid sequence: CAWSVGGDGNNEQFF.

This chain uses TRBV7-9 with TRBJ1-2; the D gene is possibly TRBD1 (5 bases). Germline CDR1 is SEHNR and CDR2 is FQNEAQ (reference sequence). V was cut by 3 bases and J by 5 bases, with 13 bases left in between. CDR3 length equals 14 residues. DNA for the CDR3: TGTGCCAGCAGCTTGGGGGGGAATGGATATGGCTACACCTTC. It yields the protein CASSLGGNGYGYTF.

About this clone itself: Just one base apart from a much larger clone, this may be a read error. V is TRBV11-3 and J is TRBJ2-1; TRBD2 matches at 14 bases. This CDR3 contains 15 residues. The V gene end was trimmed by 1 base and the J gene end by 7 bases; junction bases not matched to a gene: 0. Per the germline V gene, CDR1 is SGHNT and CDR2 is YENEEA. The CDR3 sequence: CASSLGTSGRNEQFF. DNA for the CDR3: TGTGCCAGCAGCTTAGGGACTAGCGGGAGGAATGAGCAGTTCTTC.

This clone was counted a few times. The chain is built from TRBV19 and TRBJ2-7; D gene ambiguous. V shed 2 bases and J shed 7 bases, with 9 bases lying between them. This CDR3 comprises 12 residues. CDR1 and CDR2 (germline): LNHDA, SQIVND (reference sequence). CDR3 DNA: TGTGCCAGTAGTATATCTAGTCAGGAGCAGTACTTC. The encoded protein is CASSISSQEQYF.

The CDR3 DNA is TGTGCCAGCAGCCCATTCCCAGGGGGGAGAAACATTCAGTACTTC. This encodes CASSPFPGGRNIQYF. V is TRBV7-2 and J is TRBJ2-4; a possible D gene is TRBD1 (7 bases). The CDR3 totals 15 residues. V was clipped by 5 bases and J by 6 bases, with 17 bases between them. The germline gives CDR1 SGHTA, CDR2 FQGNSA.

A single count supports this clone. The V and J genes are TRBV19 and TRBJ2-2, with 9 bases aligning to TRBD1. Germline CDR1 LNHDA, CDR2 SQIVND (reference sequence). J lost 5 bases, V lost 1 base, and 11 bases had no gene match. The CDR3 sequence is 18 residues long. The CDR3 is CASSIVGMGQGRTGELFF. DNA of the CDR3: TGTGCCAGTAGTATAGTCGGGATGGGACAGGGCCGAACCGGGGAGCTGTTTTTT.

The rearrangement uses TRBV29-1 and TRBJ1-1, with D uncertain. CDR1 is SQVTM and CDR2 is ANQGSEA in the germline V gene. Trimming shortened V by 8 bases and J by 10 bases, and 11 bases separated the two germline ends. The CDR3 length is 9 residues. The CDR3 protein is CSSLPGAFF. CDR3 bases: TGCAGCTCCCTACCAGGAGCTTTCTTT. The entire variable domain, with the rest obtained from reference TRBV29-1 and TRBJ1-1, is as follows: SAVISQKPSRDICQRGTSLTIQCQVDSQVTMMFWYRQQPGQSLTLIATANQGSEATYESGFVIDKFPISRPNLTFSTLTVSNMSPEDSSIYLCSSLPGAFFGQGTRLTVV.

The V gene is TRBV7-2, the J gene TRBJ2-1; 8 positions agree with TRBD2. The CDR3 runs 15 residues. Germline CDR1 reads SGHTA; CDR2 reads FQGNSA. V was clipped by 1 base and J by 6 bases; unmatched bases: 5. The chain's CDR3 is CASSLVGLAGNEQFF. The CDR3 bases are TGTGCCAGCAGCTTAGTGGGGCTAGCGGGCAATGAGCAGTTCTTC.

This chain links TRBV6-5 with TRBJ2-1; tentative D call: TRBD1 (6 bases). Germline CDR1 reads MNHEY; CDR2 reads SVGAGI. This CDR3 is 15 amino acids long. V lost 2 bases and J 4 bases, leaving 12 bases between the germline ends. CDR3 protein: CASSYGQLGYNEQFF. CDR3 sequence (DNA): TGTGCCAGCAGTTACGGACAGTTAGGATACAATGAGCAGTTCTTC.

The chain recombines TRBV28 with TRBJ1-1, with a tentative D call TRBD1 (6 bases). Germline values: CDR1 MDHEN, CDR2 SYDVKM. V gave up 7 bases and J gave up 6 bases, with 36 bases separating them. The CDR3 is made up of 20 amino acids. CDR3 in amino acids: CASKAAWAWTEAPIIPEAFF. In nucleotides, the CDR3 is TGTGCCAGCAAAGCGGCCTGGGCCTGGACAGAGGCGCCTATCATCCCTGAAGCTTTCTTT.